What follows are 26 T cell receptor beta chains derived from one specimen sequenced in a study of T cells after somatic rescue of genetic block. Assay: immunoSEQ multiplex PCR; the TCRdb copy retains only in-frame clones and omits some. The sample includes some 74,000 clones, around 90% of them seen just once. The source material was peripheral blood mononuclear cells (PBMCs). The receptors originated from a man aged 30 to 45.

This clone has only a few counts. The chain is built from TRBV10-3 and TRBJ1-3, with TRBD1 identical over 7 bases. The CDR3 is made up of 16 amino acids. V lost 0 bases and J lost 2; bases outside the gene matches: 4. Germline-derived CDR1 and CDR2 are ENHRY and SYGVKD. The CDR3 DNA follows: TGTGCCATCAGTGAGTCTATCCAGGGGGCTGGAAACACCATATATTTT. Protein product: CAISESIQGAGNTIYF.

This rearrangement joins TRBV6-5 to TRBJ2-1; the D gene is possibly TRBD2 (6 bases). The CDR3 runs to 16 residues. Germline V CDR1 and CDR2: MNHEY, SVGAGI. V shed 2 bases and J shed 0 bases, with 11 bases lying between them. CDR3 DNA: TGTGCCAGCAGTTACCATGACGGGGGCTCCTACAATGAGCAGTTCTTC. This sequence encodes CASSYHDGGSYNEQFF.

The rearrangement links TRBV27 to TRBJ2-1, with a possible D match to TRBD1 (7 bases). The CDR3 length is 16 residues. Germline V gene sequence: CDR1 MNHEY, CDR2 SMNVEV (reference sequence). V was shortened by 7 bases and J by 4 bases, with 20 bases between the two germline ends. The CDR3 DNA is TGTGCCAGCACCATAACCAGGGGGGCGCCGTACAATGAGCAGTTCTTC. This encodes CASTITRGAPYNEQFF.

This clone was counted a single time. The CDR3 DNA is TGCGCCAGCACCGGGGGGACTAGCGGGAGTACTGAGCAGTTCTTC. It specifies CASTGGTSGSTEQFF. The rearrangement joins TRBV10-2 to TRBJ2-1; TRBD2 matches 14 bases. The germline gives CDR1 WSHSY, CDR2 SAAADI. The ends lost 7 bases at V and 9 bases at J; junction bases unmatched: 8. There are 15 residues in the CDR3.

The CDR3 loop reads CASSWGGTDTQYF. The DNA for the CDR3 is TGTGCCAGCAGTTGGGGAGGGACAGATACGCAGTATTTT. The chain carries TRBV27 and TRBJ2-3, with 7 bases identical to TRBD2. The junction had 1 base not matched to a gene; V was cut back by 4 bases and J by 3 bases. The germline gives CDR1 MNHEY, CDR2 SMNVEV (reference sequence). The CDR3 runs to 13 residues.

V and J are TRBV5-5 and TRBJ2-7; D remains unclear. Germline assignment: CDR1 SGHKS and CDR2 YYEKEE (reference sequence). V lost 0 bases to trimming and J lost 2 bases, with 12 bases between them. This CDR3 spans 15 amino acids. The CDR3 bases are TGTGCCAGCAGCTTGGAGACTTCCGGAACCTACGAGCAGTACTTC. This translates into CASSLETSGTYEQYF.

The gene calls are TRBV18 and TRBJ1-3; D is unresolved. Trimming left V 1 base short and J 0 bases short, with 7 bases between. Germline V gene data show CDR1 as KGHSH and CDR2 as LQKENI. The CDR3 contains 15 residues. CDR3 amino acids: CASSPRSVSGNTIYF. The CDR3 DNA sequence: TGTGCCAGCTCACCACGGTCGGTCTCTGGAAACACCATATATTTT. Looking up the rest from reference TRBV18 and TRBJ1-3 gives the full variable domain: NAGVMQNPRHLVRRRGQEARLRCSPMKGHSHVYWYRQLPEEGLKFMVYLQKENIIDESGMPKERFSAEFPKEGPSILRIQQVVRGDSAAYFCASSPRSVSGNTIYFGEGSWLTVV.

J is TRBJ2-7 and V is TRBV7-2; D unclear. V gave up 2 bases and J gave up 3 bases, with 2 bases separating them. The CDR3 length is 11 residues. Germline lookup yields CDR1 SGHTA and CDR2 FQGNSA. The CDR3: CASSLIYEQYF. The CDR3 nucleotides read TGTGCCAGCAGCTTAATCTACGAGCAGTACTTC.

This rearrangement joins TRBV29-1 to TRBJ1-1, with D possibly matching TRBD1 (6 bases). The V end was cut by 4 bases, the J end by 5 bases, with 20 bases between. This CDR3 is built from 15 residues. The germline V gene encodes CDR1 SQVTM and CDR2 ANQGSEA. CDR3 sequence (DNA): TGCAGCGTTGTAGTCAGGGGACTCCGGGAAACTGAAGCTTTCTTT. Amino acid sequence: CSVVVRGLRETEAFF.

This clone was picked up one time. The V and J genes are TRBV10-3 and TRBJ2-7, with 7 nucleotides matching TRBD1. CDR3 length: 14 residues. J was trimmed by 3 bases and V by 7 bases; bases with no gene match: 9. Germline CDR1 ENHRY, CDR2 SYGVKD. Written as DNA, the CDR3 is TGTGCCATCAATCCTGGGACAGAAAACTACGAGCAGTACTTC. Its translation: CAINPGTENYEQYF.

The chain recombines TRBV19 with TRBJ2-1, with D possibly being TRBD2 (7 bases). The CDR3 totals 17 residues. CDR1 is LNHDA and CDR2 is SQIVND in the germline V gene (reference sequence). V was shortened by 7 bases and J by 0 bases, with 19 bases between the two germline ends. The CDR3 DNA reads TGTGCCAGTACCAAGGGGGGACTACCTCGCTCCTACAATGAGCAGTTCTTC. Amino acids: CASTKGGLPRSYNEQFF.

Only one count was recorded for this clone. As DNA, the CDR3 is TGTGCCAGCAGCTTAGATGACAGGGGATACATGAACACTGAAGCTTTCTTT. Encoded protein: CASSLDDRGYMNTEAFF. The chain recombines TRBV7-8 with TRBJ1-1; 8 bases are shared with TRBD1. There are 17 residues in the CDR3. Germline loops: CDR1 SGHVS, CDR2 FQNEAQ. V lost 1 base and J lost 0; bases outside the gene matches: 7.

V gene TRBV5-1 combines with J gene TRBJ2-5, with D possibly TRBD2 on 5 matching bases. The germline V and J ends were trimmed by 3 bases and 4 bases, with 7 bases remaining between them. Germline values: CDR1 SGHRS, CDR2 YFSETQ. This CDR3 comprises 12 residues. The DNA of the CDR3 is TGCGCCAGCAGCTCGGGGTTAGAGACCCAGTACTTC. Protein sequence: CASSSGLETQYF.

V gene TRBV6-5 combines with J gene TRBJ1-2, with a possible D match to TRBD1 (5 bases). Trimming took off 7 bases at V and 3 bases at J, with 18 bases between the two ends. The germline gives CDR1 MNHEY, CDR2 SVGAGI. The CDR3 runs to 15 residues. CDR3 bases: TGTGCCAGCACCAAAGGCCCCGGGACGGACTATGGCTACACCTTC. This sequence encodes CASTKGPGTDYGYTF.

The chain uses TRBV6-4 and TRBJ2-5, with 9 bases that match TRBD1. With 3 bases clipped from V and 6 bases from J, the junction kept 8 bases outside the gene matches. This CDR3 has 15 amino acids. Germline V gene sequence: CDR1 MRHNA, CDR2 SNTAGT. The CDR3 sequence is CASSESGTGRKTQYF. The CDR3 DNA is TGTGCCAGCAGTGAATCTGGGACAGGGAGAAAGACCCAGTACTTC.

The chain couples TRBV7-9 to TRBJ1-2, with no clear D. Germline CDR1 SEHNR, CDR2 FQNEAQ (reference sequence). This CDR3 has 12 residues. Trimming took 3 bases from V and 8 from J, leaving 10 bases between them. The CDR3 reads CASSFEPGGYTF. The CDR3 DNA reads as TGTGCCAGCAGCTTTGAACCGGGCGGCTACACCTTC.

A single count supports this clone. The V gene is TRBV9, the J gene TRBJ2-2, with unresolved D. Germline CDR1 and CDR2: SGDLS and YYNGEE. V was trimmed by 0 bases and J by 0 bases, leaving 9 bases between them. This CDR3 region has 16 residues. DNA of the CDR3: TGTGCCAGCAGCGTAGCATCGAGATCGAACACCGGGGAGCTGTTTTTT. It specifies CASSVASRSNTGELFF.

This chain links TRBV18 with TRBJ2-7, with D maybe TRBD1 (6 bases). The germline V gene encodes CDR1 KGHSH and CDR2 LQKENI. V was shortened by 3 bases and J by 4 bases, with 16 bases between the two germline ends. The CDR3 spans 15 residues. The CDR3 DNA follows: TGTGCCAGCTCACCGCAACGGGACAACCTATACGAGCAGTACTTC. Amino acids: CASSPQRDNLYEQYF.

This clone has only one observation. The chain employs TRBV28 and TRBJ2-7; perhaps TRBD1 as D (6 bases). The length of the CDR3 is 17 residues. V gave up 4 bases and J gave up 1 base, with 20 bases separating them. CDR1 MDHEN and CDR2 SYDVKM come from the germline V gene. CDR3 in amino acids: CASSWAREGQPSYEQYF. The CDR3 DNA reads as TGTGCCAGCAGTTGGGCCCGAGAAGGACAGCCATCCTACGAGCAGTACTTC.

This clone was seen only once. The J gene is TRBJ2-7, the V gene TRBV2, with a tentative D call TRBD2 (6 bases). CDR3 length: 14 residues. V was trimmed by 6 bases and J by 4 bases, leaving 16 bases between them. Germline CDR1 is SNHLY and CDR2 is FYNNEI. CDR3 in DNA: TGTGCCAGCAGCGACCGGGACTTCAAATACGAGCAGTACTTC. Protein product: CASSDRDFKYEQYF.

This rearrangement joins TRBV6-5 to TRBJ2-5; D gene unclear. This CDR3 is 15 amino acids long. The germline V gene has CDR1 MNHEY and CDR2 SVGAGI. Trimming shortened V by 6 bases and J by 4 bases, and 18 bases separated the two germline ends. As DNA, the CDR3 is TGTGCCAGCAGGGTCGACAATCGCATCGGAGAGACCCAGTACTTC. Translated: CASRVDNRIGETQYF.

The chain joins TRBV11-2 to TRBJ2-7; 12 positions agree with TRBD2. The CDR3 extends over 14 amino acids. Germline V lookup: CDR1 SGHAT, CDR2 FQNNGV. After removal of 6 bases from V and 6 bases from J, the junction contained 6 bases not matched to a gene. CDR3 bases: TGTGCCAGCAGACCACTAGCGGGAGGACTCGAGCAGTACTTC. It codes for CASRPLAGGLEQYF.

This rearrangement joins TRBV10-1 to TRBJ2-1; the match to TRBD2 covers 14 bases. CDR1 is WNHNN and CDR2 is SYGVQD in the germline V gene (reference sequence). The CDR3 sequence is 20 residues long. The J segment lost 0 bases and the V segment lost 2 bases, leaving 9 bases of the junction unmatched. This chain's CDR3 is CASSEAPRTSGGSSYNEQFF. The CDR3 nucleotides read TGCGCCAGCAGTGAGGCGCCCCGGACTAGCGGGGGGAGCTCCTACAATGAGCAGTTCTTC.

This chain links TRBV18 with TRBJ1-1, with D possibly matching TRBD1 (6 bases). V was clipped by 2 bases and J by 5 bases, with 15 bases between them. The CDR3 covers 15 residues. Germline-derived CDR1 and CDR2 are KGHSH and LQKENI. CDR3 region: CASSPGKGGETEAFF. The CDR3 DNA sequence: TGTGCCAGCTCACCAGGGAAAGGGGGAGAGACTGAAGCTTTCTTT.

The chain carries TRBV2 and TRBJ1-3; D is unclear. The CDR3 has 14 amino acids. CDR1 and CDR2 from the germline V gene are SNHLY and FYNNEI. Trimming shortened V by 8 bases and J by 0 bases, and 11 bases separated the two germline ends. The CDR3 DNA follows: TGTGCCAGCTTTCAACCGAGCTCTGGAAACACCATATATTTT. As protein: CASFQPSSGNTIYF.

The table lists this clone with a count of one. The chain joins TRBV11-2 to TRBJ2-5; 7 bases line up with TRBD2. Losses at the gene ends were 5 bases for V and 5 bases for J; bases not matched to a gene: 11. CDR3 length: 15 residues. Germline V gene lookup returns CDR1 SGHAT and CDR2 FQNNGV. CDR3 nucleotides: TGTGCCAGCAGCGCTGGACTAGTTGGTCCGGAGACCCAGTACTTC. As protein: CASSAGLVGPETQYF.